The 30 T cell receptor beta chains below come from one sample, sequenced in a study of a mutant IDH1 vaccine in newly diagnosed glioma. Time point indicated: week 47, end of study. Doses comprised 300 ug of mutant IDH1 20-mer peptide each, plus topical imiquimod. The table came from immunoSEQ multiplex PCR; TCRdb's copy has only in-frame clones and leaves some out. The top ten hold roughly 0.74% of the sample, which has about 90,000 clones, around nine tenths seen once. For these receptors, no antigen is known. The sample in question was PBMCs, obtained from a glioma patient whose treatment included an IDH1 peptide vaccine. The source is a woman in her forties or fifties with glioma.

The chain combines TRBV5-1 with TRBJ2-7; D might be TRBD2 (5 bases). The ends were cut back, 1 base at V and 6 bases at J, with 14 bases in the middle. CDR1 and CDR2 from the germline V gene are SGHRS and YFSETQ. The CDR3 has 14 residues. The CDR3 DNA reads TGCGCCAGCAGCTTGTCCCAACCCCGGGGCGAGCAGTACTTC. Amino acid sequence: CASSLSQPRGEQYF.

This clone was counted only a few times. The chain is built from TRBV5-4 and TRBJ1-4, with D perhaps matching TRBD1 (5 bases). Germline CDR1 and CDR2: SGHNT and YYREEE (reference sequence). Trimming removed 4 bases at V and 5 bases at J, with 9 bases between. CDR3 length: 13 amino acids. The chain's CDR3 is CASSMGLNEKLFF. In DNA form, the CDR3 reads TGTGCCAGCAGCATGGGACTCAATGAAAAACTGTTTTTT.

The table lists this clone with a count of one. The V gene is TRBV7-8, the J gene TRBJ1-1; 10 bases match TRBD1. This CDR3 spans 17 amino acids. The J segment lost 4 bases and the V segment lost 1 base, leaving 9 bases of the junction unmatched. Germline CDR1 and CDR2: SGHVS and FQNEAQ. CDR3 protein: CASSLVSGQGIPTEAFF. For the CDR3, the DNA is TGTGCCAGCAGCTTAGTGTCGGGACAGGGGATCCCCACTGAAGCTTTCTTT.

In its sample, this clone was seen a few times. The rearrangement links TRBV28 to TRBJ1-5, with a tentative D call TRBD1 (5 bases). Germline CDR1 and CDR2: MDHEN and SYDVKM. V was pared by 6 bases and J by 5 bases, with 11 bases between. The CDR3 has 13 residues. The CDR3 region has the DNA TGTGCCAGCAGCCTAGACAGTTATCAGCCCCAGCATTTT. Its protein is CASSLDSYQPQHF.

Note on this clone: Other DNA sequences in the sample encode the same CDR3. The genes are TRBV29-1 and TRBJ1-1, with D unresolved. The germline V gene encodes CDR1 SQVTM and CDR2 ANQGSEA. This CDR3 is built from 11 residues. The germline V and J ends were trimmed by 1 base and 5 bases, with 5 bases remaining between them. CDR3 loop: CSVEGRTEAFF. The CDR3 region has the DNA TGCAGCGTTGAAGGGAGGACTGAAGCTTTCTTT.

J is TRBJ2-7 and V is TRBV11-2, with 10 bases identical to TRBD1. The CDR3 is 15 amino acids. Germline values: CDR1 SGHAT, CDR2 FQNNGV. Trimming took 3 bases from V and 5 from J; bases not matched to a gene: 7. The CDR3 DNA is TGTGCCAGCAGCTTGCGCCGGGACAGGGGCAACGAGCAGTACTTC. Translated: CASSLRRDRGNEQYF.

CDR3 nucleotides: TGTGCCAGCAGCCCATCACTTGTAAGGAATTCACCCCTCCACTTT. Amino acids: CASSPSLVRNSPLHF. The genes are TRBV7-8 and TRBJ1-6; D unclear. The CDR3 totals 15 residues. V was pared by 5 bases and J by 7 bases, with 15 bases between. The germline gives CDR1 SGHVS, CDR2 FQNEAQ. The variable domain in full, completed from reference TRBV7-8 and TRBJ1-6, reads GAGVSQSPRYKVAKRGQDVALRCDPISGHVSLFWYQQALGQGPEFLTYFQNEAQLDKSGLPSDRFFAERPEGSVSTLKIQRTQQEDSAVYLCASSPSLVRNSPLHFGNGTRLTVT.

The chain joins TRBV29-1 to TRBJ1-3; possible D gene TRBD1, 5 bases. The germline CDR1 and CDR2 sequences are SQVTM and ANQGSEA. The length of the CDR3 is 13 residues. The V gene lost 4 bases and the J gene lost 7 bases, with 14 bases spanning the gap. The CDR3, as DNA: TGCAGCGTTGTTCAGGGCAGGGCCAACACCATATATTTT. Protein: CSVVQGRANTIYF.

CDR3 residues: CASSLLGGSYGYTF. The CDR3 DNA sequence: TGTGCCAGCAGTCTATTAGGCGGGAGCTATGGCTACACCTTC. The J gene is TRBJ1-2, the V gene TRBV28, with D uncertain. Germline assignment: CDR1 MDHEN and CDR2 SYDVKM. The CDR3 runs to 14 residues. Trimming left V 5 bases short and J 4 bases short, with 14 bases between.

This clone was seen only once. This chain links TRBV5-8 with TRBJ2-1, with D possibly matching TRBD1 (5 bases). The V gene lost 2 bases and the J gene lost 8 bases, with 20 bases spanning the gap. The germline V gene has CDR1 SGHTS and CDR2 YDEGEE. The CDR3 runs 16 residues. For the CDR3, the DNA is TGTGCCAGCAGCTTTCTGAGAAGCGCCGAAGGGGATGAGCAGTTCTTC. Translating gives CASSFLRSAEGDEQFF. Supplemented by reference TRBV5-8 and TRBJ2-1, the full variable domain reads EAGVTQSPTHLIKTRGQQATLRCSPISGHTSVYWYQQALGLGLQFLLWYDEGEERNRGNFPPRFSGRQFPNYSSELNVNALELEDSALYLCASSFLRSAEGDEQFFGPGTRLTVL.

This rearrangement joins TRBV28 to TRBJ2-3; the match to TRBD1 covers 9 bases. The CDR3 spans 16 residues. Germline V gene lookup returns CDR1 MDHEN and CDR2 SYDVKM. V lost 5 bases and J lost 5; bases outside the gene matches: 11. CDR3 sequence (DNA): TGTGCCAGCAGTGCTCGACCGGGACAGGGTAAAGATACGCAGTATTTT. Translated: CASSARPGQGKDTQYF.

This clone was recorded once. This chain links TRBV7-6 with TRBJ1-2; no reliable D call. The CDR3 is 12 residues long. V gave up 5 bases and J gave up 8 bases, with 12 bases separating them. CDR1 and CDR2 from the germline V gene are SGHVS and FNYEAQ. CDR3 nucleotide sequence: TGTGCCAGCAGCCCAAGCGTGGGCGGCTACACCTTC. The encoded protein is CASSPSVGGYTF.

This clone appeared a single time. The chain uses TRBV5-1 and TRBJ2-4; TRBD1 is a possible D gene (5 bases). In germline, CDR1 is SGHRS, CDR2 YFSETQ. The V end was cut by 1 base, the J end by 0 bases, with 17 bases between. The CDR3 runs 18 residues. The CDR3 region has the DNA TGCGCCAGCAGCTTGCGAACAGGCTCAAAACTAGCCAAAAACATTCAGTACTTC. Residues: CASSLRTGSKLAKNIQYF.

This rearrangement joins TRBV6-5 to TRBJ1-6; D unclear. V gave up 2 bases and J gave up 3 bases, with 8 bases separating them. Looked up from germline, CDR1 is MNHEY and CDR2 is SVGAGI. CDR3 size: 15 residues. In DNA, the CDR3 is TGTGCCAGCAGTTACACCAGGATCTATAATTCACCCCTCCACTTT. Translated: CASSYTRIYNSPLHF.

The chain combines TRBV11-2 with TRBJ2-7; 7 bases line up with TRBD2. Germline V gene data show CDR1 as SGHAT and CDR2 as FQNNGV. V lost 7 bases and J lost 2; bases outside the gene matches: 5. This CDR3 has 13 amino acids. CDR3 in amino acids: CASIGTIPYEQYF. CDR3 bases: TGTGCCAGCATCGGGACTATTCCCTACGAGCAGTACTTC.

This clone was found once. The CDR3 coding sequence is TGTGCCAGCAGTCGGACAGGGGCTCCCTACGAGCAGTACTTC. Translated, it gives CASSRTGAPYEQYF. The chain links TRBV27 to TRBJ2-5; 9 bases are shared with TRBD1. The DNA end is more similar to TRBJ2-7, so the J call may be wrong. Germline V gene lookup returns CDR1 MNHEY and CDR2 SMNVEV (reference sequence). The CDR3 spans 14 residues.

This sequence joins TRBV6-1 and TRBJ1-2, with 7 nucleotides matching TRBD1. Germline trimming cut 6 bases from V and 8 bases from J; bases unmatched to any gene: 6. The CDR3 spans 12 residues. Looked up from germline, CDR1 is MNHNS and CDR2 is SASEGT. The CDR3: CASSARGGGYTF. The CDR3 DNA sequence: TGTGCCAGCAGCGCCAGGGGGGGAGGCTACACCTTC.

The V call is TRBV27, the J call TRBJ1-6; no clear D gene. V shed 7 bases and J shed 5 bases, with 3 bases lying between them. The CDR3 length is 11 residues. From germline, CDR1 is MNHEY and CDR2 SMNVEV (reference sequence). The CDR3 bases are TGTGCCAGCATAAATAATTCACCCCTCCACTTT. Residues: CASINNSPLHF.

The chain is built from TRBV6-5 and TRBJ2-7; D could derive from TRBD1 or TRBD2 (5 bases each). The germline V and J ends were trimmed by 3 bases and 2 bases, with 17 bases remaining between them. The CDR3 has 16 amino acids. Germline V gene data show CDR1 as MNHEY and CDR2 as SVGAGI. The CDR3, as DNA: TGTGCCAGCAGTTATTTTGTCGGGACGGGAACCTACGAGCAGTACTTC. It encodes CASSYFVGTGTYEQYF.

This clone was counted a single time. The chain uses TRBV5-6 and TRBJ2-7, with D unclear. The CDR3 covers 12 residues. Germline loops: CDR1 SGHDT, CDR2 YYEEEE. Trimming stripped 1 base from V and 7 bases from J, with 9 bases between. The CDR3 bases are TGTGCCAGCAGCTTGAGGTACGGAGAGCAGTACTTC. Amino acid sequence: CASSLRYGEQYF.

The rearrangement links TRBV18 to TRBJ2-7, with 7 bases identical to TRBD2. CDR3 length: 15 amino acids. CDR1 is KGHSH and CDR2 is LQKENI in the germline V gene. The junction had 3 bases not matched to a gene; V was cut back by 1 base and J by 0 bases. The chain's CDR3 is CASSPQGGSSYEQYF. The CDR3 DNA follows: TGTGCCAGCTCACCACAGGGAGGGAGCTCCTACGAGCAGTACTTC.

The V gene is TRBV29-1, the J gene TRBJ2-4; 8 nucleotides match TRBD1. The CDR3 covers 14 residues. The trim removed 7 bases at V and 2 bases at J, leaving 7 bases unmatched. Germline CDR1 is SQVTM and CDR2 is ANQGSEA. This CDR3 is CSAQGARSKNIQYF. The CDR3 nucleotides read TGCAGCGCCCAGGGGGCACGGTCCAAAAACATTCAGTACTTC.

The rearrangement links TRBV29-1 to TRBJ2-7; no reliable D call. The CDR3 covers 12 residues. The ends were cut back, 5 bases at V and 3 bases at J, with 11 bases in the middle. From germline, CDR1 is SQVTM and CDR2 ANQGSEA. CDR3 protein: CSVRGIGYEQYF. The DNA for the CDR3 is TGCAGCGTTCGTGGGATCGGCTACGAGCAGTACTTC.

The chain links TRBV6-1 to TRBJ2-5; D is unclear. The CDR3 covers 14 residues. Deletions cut 9 bases from V and 5 bases from J, with 19 bases between. CDR1 is MNHNS, CDR2 SASEGT, per germline. The CDR3 bases are TGTGCCAGTTCGATTGGTTTGATGACGGAGACCCAGTACTTC. Protein sequence: CASSIGLMTETQYF.

V gene TRBV2 combines with J gene TRBJ2-5; D ambiguous. Germline V gene data show CDR1 as SNHLY and CDR2 as FYNNEI. V lost 3 bases and J lost 5, with 10 bases in between. This CDR3 has 13 residues. The CDR3 is CASSENSDETQYF. For the CDR3, the DNA is TGTGCCAGCAGTGAGAACAGCGACGAGACCCAGTACTTC.

The chain links TRBV28 to TRBJ1-6; D ambiguous. Germline V gene data show CDR1 as MDHEN and CDR2 as SYDVKM. Trimming left V 8 bases short and J 0 bases short, with 8 bases between. CDR3 length: 14 residues. In DNA form, the CDR3 reads TGTGCCAGCCGCGGGTTCTCCTATAATTCACCCCTCCACTTT. It codes for CASRGFSYNSPLHF.

The chain recombines TRBV7-9 with TRBJ1-5; possibly TRBD1 for D (5 bases). This CDR3 is 12 amino acids long. The V and J ends lost 3 bases and 9 bases respectively, with 9 bases between them. Germline CDR1 and CDR2: SEHNR and FQNEAQ (reference sequence). CDR3 in amino acids: CASSLGVGPQHF. As DNA, the CDR3 is TGTGCCAGCAGCTTGGGGGTGGGGCCCCAGCATTTT.

This sequence joins TRBV2 and TRBJ2-3; tentative D call: TRBD1 (5 bases). The V end was cut by 7 bases, the J end by 1 base, with 12 bases between. Germline V gives CDR1 SNHLY, CDR2 FYNNEI. This CDR3 is built from 14 residues. CDR3 amino acids: CASNGAAGTDTQYF. CDR3 nucleotides: TGTGCCAGCAATGGGGCGGCGGGCACAGATACGCAGTATTTT.

V gene TRBV20-1 combines with J gene TRBJ2-1, with D unresolved. CDR3 length: 11 amino acids. The V and J ends lost 5 bases and 0 bases respectively, with 2 bases between them. Germline lookup yields CDR1 DFQATT and CDR2 SNEGSKA (reference sequence). As DNA, the CDR3 is TGCAGTGCTGGCTCCTACAATGAGCAGTTCTTC. It encodes CSAGSYNEQFF.

The chain joins TRBV5-1 to TRBJ1-6; a weak D match, TRBD1 (5 bases). The CDR3 has 15 amino acids. V shed 0 bases and J shed 5 bases, with 9 bases lying between them. CDR1 and CDR2 from the germline V gene are SGHRS and YFSETQ. CDR3 in amino acids: CASSLGGQNNSPLHF. DNA of the CDR3: TGCGCCAGCAGCTTGGGGGGCCAGAATAATTCACCCCTCCACTTT.